This is a list of T cell receptor beta chains from one sample in a study of tumor-infiltrating lymphocytes in primary liver carcinoma. Each CDR3 protein is one row after TCRdb ran MiXCR on the multiplex PCR reads. The sample contains 95,000 to 150,000 distinct CDR3 sequences, 64% of which appear only once. Sequencing was carried out using liver tumor tissue from sampling region 3. Receptors were obtained from a woman aged 60 to 75 with primary liver carcinoma and hepatitis B virus infection. Both conserved end residues are part of each CDR3. D genes are given only for firm matches. A clone size is listed for some rows: how often the clone was seen (once, few, many), or a class if it is expanded.

CDR3nt: TGTGCCTGGAGTGTCCCGCCGGGACTAGCGGGCACACTAGCCAAAAACATTCAGTACTTC; CDR3aa: CAWSVPPGLAGTLAKNIQYF; d_gene: TRBD2; v_gene: TRBV30; j_gene: TRBJ2-4; abundance: NA
CDR3nt: TGTGCCAGCAGTCCCAGGACAGGAAGGGAGCAGTACTTC; CDR3aa: CASSPRTGREQYF; d_gene: TRBD1; v_gene: TRBV6-1; j_gene: TRBJ2-7; abundance: NA
CDR3nt: TGTGCCAGCAGCTTTGGGGTAGCGGGAGACGAGATCCAGTACTTC; CDR3aa: CASSFGVAGDEIQYF; d_gene: TRBD2; v_gene: TRBV11-3; j_gene: TRBJ2-5; abundance: NA
CDR3nt: TGCAGTGCTAGAGCCCCTAGCGGGACCCTCTCCTACAATGAGCAGTTCTTC; CDR3aa: CSARAPSGTLSYNEQFF; d_gene: TRBD2; v_gene: TRBV20-1; j_gene: TRBJ2-1; abundance: NA
CDR3nt: TGTGCCAGCAGTGAAAGAGGTTCCTACGAGCAGTACTTC; CDR3aa: CASSERGSYEQYF; d_gene: NA; v_gene: TRBV2; j_gene: TRBJ2-7; abundance: NA
CDR3nt: TGTGCCAGCAGCCCCACGGGGCCTCAAATGGCCTCCTACGCGCAGTACTTC; CDR3aa: CASSPTGPQMASYAQYF; d_gene: NA; v_gene: TRBV7-9; j_gene: TRBJ2-7; abundance: NA
CDR3nt: TGTGCCAGCAGCTTAGACACTACAGGGACTAGCACAGATACGCAGCATTTT; CDR3aa: CASSLDTTGTSTDTQHF; d_gene: NA; v_gene: TRBV11-2; j_gene: TRBJ1-5; abundance: NA
CDR3nt: TGTGCCAGCAGCAAACAGGGTGGAGGTACGCAGTATTTT; CDR3aa: CASSKQGGGTQYF; d_gene: NA; v_gene: TRBV5-4; j_gene: TRBJ2-3; abundance: NA
CDR3nt: TGTGCCACCAGTGAAGGACGCTCTCATCAGCCCCAGCATTTT; CDR3aa: CATSEGRSHQPQHF; d_gene: NA; v_gene: TRBV24-1; j_gene: TRBJ1-5; abundance: few
CDR3nt: TGCGCCAGCAGCCAACTTATGGTCCAGCGGGAGGGCCTGAACAATAAGCAGTCCTTC; CDR3aa: CASSQLMVQREGLNNKQSF; d_gene: TRBD2; v_gene: TRBV4-1; j_gene: TRBJ2-1; abundance: NA
CDR3nt: TGTGCCAGCAGCGAACGGACAGACGGAACAGATACGCAGTATTTT; CDR3aa: CASSERTDGTDTQYF; d_gene: NA; v_gene: TRBV28; j_gene: TRBJ2-3; abundance: few
CDR3nt: TGTGCCAGCTCACCAGGGGGGGCTGGAACGAATTCACCCCTCCACTTT; CDR3aa: CASSPGGAGTNSPLHF; d_gene: NA; v_gene: TRBV18; j_gene: TRBJ1-6; abundance: NA
CDR3nt: TGTGCCAGCAGGTCTAGCGGGAGGGTTTGGGAGCAGTACTTC; CDR3aa: CASRSSGRVWEQYF; d_gene: TRBD2; v_gene: TRBV6-5; j_gene: TRBJ2-7; abundance: many
CDR3nt: TGTGCCAGCAGCTTGTCTAGCTCGGGGCATGAGCAGTTCTTC; CDR3aa: CASSLSSSGHEQFF; d_gene: NA; v_gene: TRBV11-2; j_gene: TRBJ2-1; abundance: NA
CDR3nt: TGCGCCAGCAGCTGGGGGACAGGGGGCAATCAGCCCCAGTATTTT; CDR3aa: CASSWGTGGNQPQYF; d_gene: TRBD1; v_gene: TRBV5-1; j_gene: TRBJ2-3; abundance: NA
CDR3nt: TGTGCCAGCCGCCTGTTCGGGGTTGGCGAGCAGTGCTTC; CDR3aa: CASRLFGVGEQCF; d_gene: NA; v_gene: TRBV11-3; j_gene: TRBJ2-7; abundance: NA
CDR3nt: TGTGCCAGCAGTCGGGGTAGCGGGAGCCCTTACAATGAGCAGTTCTTC; CDR3aa: CASSRGSGSPYNEQFF; d_gene: TRBD2; v_gene: TRBV6-4; j_gene: TRBJ2-1; abundance: NA
CDR3nt: TGTGCCTGGAGTGTTCAGGGACCTCTTGGGGCTTTCTTT; CDR3aa: CAWSVQGPLGAFF; d_gene: NA; v_gene: TRBV30; j_gene: TRBJ1-1; abundance: NA
CDR3nt: TGTGCCGGCAGGCCGAGCTCCTACAATGAGCAGTTCTTC; CDR3aa: CAGRPSSYNEQFF; d_gene: NA; v_gene: TRBV28; j_gene: TRBJ2-1; abundance: NA
CDR3nt: TGTGCCAGCAGTTACGGAGAGACCCAGTACTTC; CDR3aa: CASSYGETQYF; d_gene: NA; v_gene: TRBV6-5; j_gene: TRBJ2-5; abundance: many
CDR3nt: TGTGCCAGCAGCGTAGGGACAGGTCTACAAGAGACCCAGTACTTC; CDR3aa: CASSVGTGLQETQYF; d_gene: TRBD1; v_gene: TRBV9; j_gene: TRBJ2-5; abundance: NA
CDR3nt: TGTGCCAGCGGGGCTAGCGGGACTCAAGAGCAGTACTTC; CDR3aa: CASGASGTQEQYF; d_gene: TRBD2; v_gene: TRBV28; j_gene: TRBJ2-7; abundance: few
CDR3nt: TGTGCCACCGGGGGGGCGCGCGAGCAGTACTTC; CDR3aa: CATGGAREQYF; d_gene: TRBD2; v_gene: TRBV6-2/TRBV6-3; j_gene: TRBJ2-7; abundance: many
CDR3nt: TGCGCCAGGAGTTACGGGGGTTTCGACGGGGAGCTGTTTTTT; CDR3aa: CARSYGGFDGELFF; d_gene: NA; v_gene: TRBV6-2/TRBV6-3; j_gene: TRBJ2-2; abundance: NA
CDR3nt: TGTGCCAGCAGCTTTCAGAGTACAGACACGCAGTATTTT; CDR3aa: CASSFQSTDTQYF; d_gene: NA; v_gene: TRBV7-9; j_gene: TRBJ2-3; abundance: NA
CDR3nt: TGCAGGGTTGCGGAACCAACACGGAATGAGCAGTTCTTC; CDR3aa: CRVAEPTRNEQFF; d_gene: NA; v_gene: TRBV29-1; j_gene: TRBJ2-1; abundance: NA
CDR3nt: TGTGCCAGCAGCTCGCGGCCGGACCCCTACGAGCAGTACTTC; CDR3aa: CASSSRPDPYEQYF; d_gene: NA; v_gene: TRBV11-2; j_gene: TRBJ2-7; abundance: NA